These 9 T cell receptor beta chains originate from one sample sequenced in a study of regulatory T cells in long-lasting Graves disease. Time point of the sample: newly diagnosed GD, antithyroid drugs for less than 3 months. Extracted PBMC RNA gave rise to the TCR library. TCR beta libraries were built with iRepertoire HTBI primers and Arm-PCR of CDR3 regions. TCRdb called the multiplex PCR reads again in MiXCR, with one record for every CDR3 protein. There are about 620,000 distinct CDR3 sequences in the sample; roughly 15% occur only once, and 15% to 20% lies in the top ten. These data were likewise used in another study, on T cells in Graves' hyperthyroidism and ophthalmopathy.

Sequences were derived from peripheral blood mononuclear cells (PBMCs), sampled at new diagnosis, from a patient treated with antithyroid drugs. The receptors were sampled from a woman under 40 with Graves disease.

Comments on this clonotype: Given a much more abundant clone one base away, this may be a read error. The CDR3 end shows no conserved phenylalanine or tryptophan, and so a read error is likely. V and J are TRBV7-3 and TRBJ2-3; 7 bases align to TRBD1. CDR3 length equals 14 residues. The trim removed 4 bases at V and 2 bases at J, leaving 3 bases unmatched. Germline assignment: CDR1 SGHTA and CDR2 FQGTGA. The CDR3 DNA is TGTGCCAGCAGCTCGGGACAGCTCACAGATACGCAGTATTTA. Translating gives CASSSGQLTDTQYL.

This clonotype was seen a few times. This may be a read error: a much more frequent sequence differs by one nucleotide. This chain connects TRBV20-1 to TRBJ2-1, with TRBD2 matching over 9 bases. Germline V gene data show CDR1 as DFQATT and CDR2 as SNEGSKA (reference sequence). This CDR3 is built from 13 residues. Here the CDR3 reads CGAGGRALQGQFF. CDR3 DNA: TGCGGTGCGGGGGGGAGGGCCCTCCAAGGGCAGTTCTTC.

The V gene is TRBV18, the J gene TRBJ2-1; unclear D gene. CDR3 length: 14 residues. Germline V gene lookup returns CDR1 KGHSH and CDR2 LQKENI. V lost 0 bases and J lost 10, with 13 bases in between. Here the CDR3 DNA reads TGTGCCAGCTCACCACCCGGAACACGACCAGAGCAGTTCTTC. The encoded protein is CASSPPGTRPEQFF.

As for this clonotype: A read error may be the cause here, since a much bigger clone is one base away. V gene TRBV28 combines with J gene TRBJ2-1; D possibly corresponds to TRBD1 (5 bases). CDR1 is MDHEN, CDR2 SYDVKM, per germline. Trimming removed 3 bases from V and 2 bases from J, with 11 bases in between. The CDR3 loop spans 15 amino acids. The CDR3 here is CASSLGQPTYNEQFF. The CDR3 region has the DNA TGTGCCAGCAGTTTGGGGCAGCCCACCTACAATGAGCAGTTCTTC.

Of note for this clonotype: A much larger clone differs by one base, so this may be a read error. The rearrangement joins TRBV2 to TRBJ2-5; 11 nucleotides match TRBD2. V trimming: 4 bases; J trimming: 5 bases; junction bases outside the gene matches: 6. The V gene's germline CDR1 is SNHLY and CDR2 FYNNEI. The CDR3 is made up of 15 amino acids. In nucleotides, the CDR3 is TGTGCCAGCAGTGGACTAGCGGGAACTGCGGAGACCCAGTACTTC. Protein: CASSGLAGTAETQYF. The full variable domain, in which reference TRBV2 and TRBJ2-5 provide the parts outside the CDR3, is EPEVTQTPSHQVTQMGQEVILRCVPISNHLYFYWYRQILGQKVEFLVSFYNNEISEKSEIFDDQFSVERPDGSNFTLKIRSTKLEDSAMYFCASSGLAGTAETQYFGPGTRLLVL.

This clonotype was counted ten times or more. This sequence joins TRBV2 and TRBJ2-2; possibly TRBD1 or TRBD2 for D (6 bases each). Per germline, CDR1 SNHLY and CDR2 FYNNEI. The V gene lost 7 bases and the J gene lost 3 bases, with 21 bases spanning the gap. CDR3 size: 17 residues. CDR3: CASIPPGGAGDTGELFF. CDR3 DNA sequence: TGTGCCAGCATCCCACCCGGCGGGGCAGGGGACACCGGGGAGCTGTTTTTT.

This clonotype was seen a few times. The chain has TRBV15 and TRBJ2-7, with 11 nucleotides matching TRBD2. CDR3 size: 15 residues. The germline V gene has CDR1 LNHNV and CDR2 YYDKDF (reference sequence). The V and J ends lost 5 bases and 4 bases, in that order; junction bases with no gene match: 7. The chain's CDR3 is CATSQGTSGAYEQYF. The DNA of the CDR3 is TGTGCCACCAGCCAAGGGACTAGCGGTGCTTACGAGCAGTACTTC. Combining the CDR3 with reference TRBV15 and TRBJ2-7 gives the whole variable domain DAMVIQNPRYQVTQFGKPVTLSCSQTLNHNVMYWYQQKSSQAPKLLFHYYDKDFNNEADTPDNFQSRRPNTSFCFLDIRSPGLGDTAMYLCATSQGTSGAYEQYFGPGTRLTVT.

This clonotype has a count of ten or more. The chain links TRBV2 to TRBJ1-5; the D gene is possibly TRBD1 (5 bases). The CDR3 totals 17 residues. The germline V gene encodes CDR1 SNHLY and CDR2 FYNNEI. The V gene lost 1 base and the J gene lost 1 base, with 14 bases spanning the gap. CDR3 coding DNA: TGTGCCAGCAGTGAAGGGGGGGGTTGGGTGAGCAATCAGCCCCAGCATTTT. Residues: CASSEGGGWVSNQPQHF.

The chain recombines TRBV6-1 with TRBJ2-7; 10 positions agree with TRBD2. The CDR3 is made up of 17 amino acids. Germline V gives CDR1 MNHNS, CDR2 SASEGT. V shed 6 bases and J 2 bases; nucleotides not matched to a gene: 13. Here the CDR3 DNA reads TGTGCCAGCAGCCAAGGACTAGCGGTCAATGACCCCTACGAGCAGTACTTC. Translation: CASSQGLAVNDPYEQYF.